This TCR beta chain comes out of a study of T cell responses to AZD1222 COVID-19 vaccine. Study-wide results and caveats: Baseline testing showed seropositivity in only 5 or 6 AZD1222 recipients. A reported finding is that nearly half of spike-specific TCRs target unmutated variant regions. Receipt of two AZD1222 doses was followed by a rise in Spike-specific TCR breadth and depth.

Points on this clone: Antigen unknown.

The method was immunoSEQ multiplex PCR; TCRdb's version includes in-frame clones alone and lacks a portion of them. This table holds around 150,000 clones, roughly 94% found once. This clonotype was sampled from an adult in good health. Sequencing used peripheral blood, obtained on day 0 of MenACWY control vaccination.

Here the CDR3 reads CASSQGQALYEQYF. In DNA form, the CDR3 reads TGTGCCAGCAGCCAAGGACAGGCTCTCTACGAGCAGTACTTC. The chain combines TRBV3-1 (or the pseudogene TRBV3-2) with TRBJ2-7; D is possibly TRBD1 (6 bases). The CDR3 is made up of 14 amino acids. CDR1 and CDR2 (germline): LGHDT, YNNKEL (reference sequence). Trimming left V 1 base short and J 3 bases short, with 10 bases between.